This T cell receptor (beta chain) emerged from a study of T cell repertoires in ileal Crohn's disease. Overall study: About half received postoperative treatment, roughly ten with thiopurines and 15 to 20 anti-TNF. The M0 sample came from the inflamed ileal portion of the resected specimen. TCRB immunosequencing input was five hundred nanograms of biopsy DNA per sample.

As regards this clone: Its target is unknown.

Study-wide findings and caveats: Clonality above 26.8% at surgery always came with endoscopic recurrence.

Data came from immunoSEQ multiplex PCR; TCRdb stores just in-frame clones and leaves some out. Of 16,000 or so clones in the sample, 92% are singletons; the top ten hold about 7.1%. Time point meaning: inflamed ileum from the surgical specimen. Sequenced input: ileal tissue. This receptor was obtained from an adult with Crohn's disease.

In nucleotides, the CDR3 is TGTGCCAGCAGTTCAACTTTGTCTGGGGCCAACGTCCTGACTTTC. Protein: CASSSTLSGANVLTF. The V call is TRBV28, the J call TRBJ2-6, with unresolved D. In germline, CDR1 is MDHEN, CDR2 SYDVKM. Between the trimmed V and J ends, which lost 4 bases and 1 base, there was a span of 8 bases. This CDR3 region has 15 residues. The full variable domain, its missing parts supplied by reference TRBV28 and TRBJ2-6, is DVKVTQSSRYLVKRTGEKVFLECVQDMDHENMFWYRQDPGLGLRLIYFSYDVKMKEKGDIPEGYSVSREKKERFSLILESASTNQTSMYLCASSSTLSGANVLTFGAGSRLTVL.